This T cell receptor beta chain was observed in a study of T-cell memory formation after mild COVID-19. Study background: TCR clusters mostly belonged to single donors.

Study observations and caveats: Contracting CD4+ clones were located mainly in CM and EM, and CD8+ clones in EMRA.

Germline CDR1 is MNHNS and CDR2 is SASEGT. Trimming shortened V by 0 bases and J by 4 bases, and 7 bases separated the two germline ends. The CDR3 loop spans 14 amino acids. Barcoded TCR alpha and TCR beta cDNA libraries with UMIs came from 5'RACE using constant-segment primers. TCRdb re-called the 5' RACE reads with MiXCR, one entry per CDR3 protein. The table includes about 250,000 distinct CDR3 sequences, around 17% detected once. As to this clonotype: The antigen remains unidentified.

What was sequenced was PBMCs or a T cell subset sorted from them (not recorded which). This receptor was obtained from a man aged 18 to 29 who had mild COVID-19 (a few samples of this study predate the infection). Cell type and time point are not known. This chain connects TRBV6-1 to TRBJ1-3; no firm D call. The CDR3 coding sequence is TGTGCCAGCAGTGAAGCAGGGAGAGGAAACACCATATATTTT. Its translation: CASSEAGRGNTIYF.